Below, 3 T cell receptor beta chains from the same sample are listed, as sequenced in a study of blood T cell repertoires in COVID-19 (dated by TCRdb to 2018 to 2020). The protocol used for the library was the immunoSEQ multiplex PCR assay. Imported from immuneACCESS, the table was reduced by TCRdb to in-frame sequences with V and J called. These copies leave out some clones; in studies compared against another copy, an unresolved V gene accounts for under half, and the cause of the remainder is not known. The sample profile shows roughly 150,000 clones; approximately 83% of them were found once. The top ten hold roughly 2% of the sample. The sequencing input was peripheral blood. The receptor source for this set is a woman older than 75 with acute or convalescent COVID-19.

In DNA form, the CDR3 reads TGTGCCACCAGCAGAGGGGGAGGGGCGTCCAAAAACATTCAGTACTTC. As protein: CATSRGGGASKNIQYF. The J gene is TRBJ2-4, the V gene TRBV15, with 7 bases matching TRBD2. The ends lost 1 base at V and 2 bases at J; junction bases unmatched: 5. Germline CDR1 LNHNV, CDR2 YYDKDF (reference sequence). This CDR3 comprises 16 residues.

Note on this clone: Within the sample, other DNA sequences also encode this same CDR3. The rearrangement links TRBV6-5 to TRBJ1-6, with TRBD1 as a possible D gene (5 bases). Germline lookup yields CDR1 MNHEY and CDR2 SVGAGI. V lost 2 bases and J lost 5, with 7 bases in between. The CDR3 has 14 residues. This chain's CDR3 is CASSYAGNNSPLHF. The CDR3 DNA sequence: TGTGCCAGCAGTTACGCAGGGAATAATTCACCCCTCCACTTT.

The chain recombines TRBV5-1 with TRBJ1-4; the D is unclear. Trimming stripped 9 bases from V and 1 base from J, with 10 bases between. Germline V CDR1 and CDR2: SGHRS, YFSETQ. The CDR3 runs to 13 residues. The CDR3 nucleotides read TGCGCCACCGCGGTGAGAACTAATGAAAAACTGTTTTTT. Encoded protein: CATAVRTNEKLFF.